Presented here are 19 T cell receptor beta chains from one specimen sequenced in a study of blood T cell repertoires in COVID-19. Sequencing was performed with immunoSEQ multiplex PCR; in TCRdb, only in-frame clones are kept and a portion is missing. The sample yields about 200,000 clones, under 85% seen once. Sequencing was done on a sample of peripheral blood. Receptors originate from a woman of 80 years or more with COVID-19, enrolled during active disease.

The chain combines TRBV5-1 with TRBJ1-6; 8 bases are a match to TRBD1. Per germline, CDR1 SGHRS and CDR2 YFSETQ. This CDR3 has 16 amino acids. Unmatched junction bases numbered 7, after V lost 2 bases and J lost 6 bases. The CDR3 region has the DNA TGCGCCAGCAGCTTTCAACAGGGGGGAGCTAATTCACCCCTCCACTTT. It specifies CASSFQQGGANSPLHF.

The chain recombines TRBV3-1 (or the pseudogene TRBV3-2) with TRBJ2-7; the D gene is possibly TRBD2 (6 bases). Germline V gives CDR1 LGHDT, CDR2 YNNKEL (reference sequence). CDR3 length: 13 amino acids. The ends were cut back, 6 bases at V and 6 bases at J, with 15 bases in the middle. CDR3 nucleotides: TGTGCCAGCAGAAAACTCGGGGGAACCGAGCAGTACTTC. It translates to CASRKLGGTEQYF.

The V call is TRBV12-3 or TRBV12-4, the J call TRBJ2-7; a possible D gene is TRBD1 (5 bases). V was clipped by 7 bases and J by 7 bases, with 11 bases between them. The CDR3 is made up of 11 amino acids. Here the CDR3 DNA reads TGTGCCAGCAAGGGGTTAGAGGAGCAGTACTTC. Its protein is CASKGLEEQYF.

The chain links TRBV9 to TRBJ2-5, with D possibly matching TRBD2 (5 bases). V dropped 1 base and J dropped 5 bases, with 21 bases sitting between them. The CDR3 has 17 amino acids. Germline CDR1 and CDR2: SGDLS and YYNGEE. The CDR3 is CASSVTSRKGSGETQYF. CDR3 coding DNA: TGTGCCAGCAGCGTAACCTCCCGGAAGGGCTCGGGGGAGACCCAGTACTTC.

This clone was counted a single time. The rearrangement joins TRBV11-1 to TRBJ2-2; D perhaps matches TRBD2 (5 bases). The V gene lost 5 bases and the J gene lost 5 bases, with 9 bases spanning the gap. There are 13 residues in the CDR3. The germline V gene has CDR1 SGHAT and CDR2 FQDESV (reference sequence). The CDR3 nucleotides are TGTGCCAGCAGCCGACGGGAAACCGGGGAGCTGTTTTTT. This translates into CASSRRETGELFF.

The table lists this clone with a count of one. V usage is TRBV6-2 or TRBV6-3 and J usage is TRBJ1-5, with a weak D call TRBD1 (5 bases). Germline values: CDR1 MNHEY, CDR2 SVGEGT. The V and J ends lost 5 bases and 2 bases respectively, with 16 bases between them. The CDR3 is 16 residues long. For the CDR3, the DNA is TGTGCCAGCAGTCCATTCCAGGGTTTCGGCAATCAGCCCCAGCATTTT. Encoded protein: CASSPFQGFGNQPQHF.

The CDR3, as DNA: TGTGCCAGCAGCTTAAAGGGGGCTGGAAACACCATATATTTT. Its protein is CASSLKGAGNTIYF. The chain joins TRBV7-2 to TRBJ1-3, with D perhaps TRBD1 (6 bases). Germline V gene sequence: CDR1 SGHTA, CDR2 FQGNSA. V lost 2 bases, J lost 2 bases, and 7 bases lay in between. The CDR3 is 14 residues long.

CDR3 loop: CASSLTPNLGANSPLHF. The CDR3 bases are TGTGCCAGCAGCTTGACCCCCAACCTGGGGGCCAATTCACCCCTCCACTTT. This chain links TRBV5-4 with TRBJ1-6; perhaps TRBD1 as D (6 bases). Germline CDR1 and CDR2: SGHNT and YYREEE (reference sequence). The V gene lost 1 base and the J gene lost 7 bases, with 18 bases spanning the gap. This CDR3 is 17 amino acids long.

The gene calls are TRBV6-5 and TRBJ2-7; possible D gene TRBD2, 6 bases. Germline assignment: CDR1 MNHEY and CDR2 SVGAGI. This CDR3 contains 14 residues. Trimming shortened V by 11 bases and J by 2 bases, and 19 bases separated the two germline ends. This chain's CDR3 is CAVSRGGAAYEQYF. The DNA for the CDR3 is TGTGCCGTTTCGCGGGGCGGGGCGGCCTACGAGCAGTACTTC.

The chain is built from TRBV9 and TRBJ2-1; a weak D match, TRBD2 (5 bases). The CDR3 totals 15 residues. In germline, CDR1 is SGDLS, CDR2 YYNGEE. Trimming removed 0 bases from V and 0 bases from J, with 7 bases in between. DNA of the CDR3: TGTGCCAGCAGCGTAGTGGGGAGCTCCTACAATGAGCAGTTCTTC. It translates to CASSVVGSSYNEQFF.

The V and J genes are TRBV4-1 and TRBJ2-3, with D perhaps matching TRBD2 (5 bases). CDR1 and CDR2 from the germline V gene are MGHRA and YSYEKL. V shed 0 bases and J shed 3 bases, with 13 bases lying between them. CDR3 length: 16 residues. The CDR3 DNA is TGCGCCAGCAGCCAAGATCAGGCTAGCTCGACAGATACGCAGTATTTT. This codes for CASSQDQASSTDTQYF.

This clone is a singleton in its sample. The chain links TRBV3-1 (or the pseudogene TRBV3-2) to TRBJ1-2; possibly TRBD1 for D (6 bases). Germline V gene sequence: CDR1 LGHDT, CDR2 YNNKEL (reference sequence). The CDR3 length is 13 residues. With 4 bases removed from V and 8 bases from J, the gap between germline ends came to 14 bases. The CDR3 is CASSPGDPIGYTF. The CDR3 DNA follows: TGTGCCAGCAGCCCAGGGGACCCTATCGGCTACACCTTC.

This clone was picked up one time. The CDR3 protein is CASSEGRGGLREQFF. The CDR3 DNA sequence: TGTGCCAGCAGTGAAGGGCGGGGGGGCTTACGTGAGCAGTTCTTC. The chain is built from TRBV2 and TRBJ2-1; TRBD2 aligns across 9 bases. Germline V CDR1 and CDR2: SNHLY, FYNNEI. The CDR3 runs 15 residues. J was trimmed by 9 bases and V by 1 base; bases with no gene match: 7. The full variable domain, completed using reference TRBV2 and TRBJ2-1, is EPEVTQTPSHQVTQMGQEVILRCVPISNHLYFYWYRQILGQKVEFLVSFYNNEISEKSEIFDDQFSVERPDGSNFTLKIRSTKLEDSAMYFCASSEGRGGLREQFFGPGTRLTVL.

V is TRBV4-1 and J is TRBJ2-1, with 7 bases aligning to TRBD1. V was clipped by 3 bases and J by 1 base; unmatched bases: 3. Germline V CDR1 and CDR2: MGHRA, YSYEKL. This CDR3 region has 15 residues. The CDR3 DNA is TGCGCCAGCAGCCAGAACAGGGGATCCTACAATGAGCAGTTCTTC. It yields the protein CASSQNRGSYNEQFF.

This clone was found once. The chain uses TRBV28 and TRBJ1-2, with unresolved D. The germline V and J ends were trimmed by 8 bases and 5 bases, with 12 bases remaining between them. This CDR3 contains 12 residues. Germline CDR1 MDHEN, CDR2 SYDVKM. The CDR3 DNA sequence: TGTGCCAGCGCCAACGGGATTTATGGCTACACCTTC. This translates into CASANGIYGYTF.

V and J are TRBV9 and TRBJ1-4; D is perhaps TRBD1 (6 bases). Trimming pared 6 bases from V and 5 bases from J, leaving 44 bases between. The CDR3 has 24 residues. Germline V gene sequence: CDR1 SGDLS, CDR2 YYNGEE. The DNA of the CDR3 is TGTGCCAGCATTATTCCCCCCAGGGGCGTTTCGTATTCCTGCCTTCCCCATCCGAATGAAAAACTGTTTTTT. Amino acid sequence: CASIIPPRGVSYSCLPHPNEKLFF.

This sequence joins TRBV28 and TRBJ2-7; 9 nucleotides match TRBD2. The CDR3 loop spans 12 amino acids. Germline trimming cut 7 bases from V and 5 bases from J; bases unmatched to any gene: 3. Looked up from germline, CDR1 is MDHEN and CDR2 is SYDVKM. The DNA for the CDR3 is TGTGCCAGCATGGGACTAGCTGACGAGCAGTACTTC. Its protein is CASMGLADEQYF.

The chain recombines TRBV27 with TRBJ2-5, with a possible D match to TRBD1 (6 bases). The CDR3 covers 14 residues. Per the germline V gene, CDR1 is MNHEY and CDR2 is SMNVEV (reference sequence). V gave up 5 bases and J gave up 4 bases, with 14 bases separating them. The CDR3 region is CASSRRVGGETQYF. CDR3 in DNA: TGTGCCAGCAGTCGTCGGGTAGGGGGAGAGACCCAGTACTTC.

This chain uses TRBV19 with TRBJ1-5; no firm D call. Trimming removed 3 bases at V and 4 bases at J, with 10 bases between. CDR3 size: 14 residues. Germline lookup yields CDR1 LNHDA and CDR2 SQIVND (reference sequence). DNA for the CDR3: TGTGCCAGTAGTATTTTTTCCCAAAATCAGCCCCAGCATTTT. Its protein is CASSIFSQNQPQHF.